These 18 T cell receptor beta chains were sequenced from one sample in a study of T cell clones after liver transplantation. Assay: immunoSEQ multiplex PCR; the TCRdb copy retains only in-frame clones and omits some. The table has roughly 120,000 clones, 90% seen once. The material was CD4+ T cells from blood, obtained 12 months after liver transplant. These receptor sequences come from a human patient who received a liver transplant. Some T cells may trace back to the graft donor.

In DNA form, the CDR3 reads TGTGCCAGCAGTGAAGCGTTCTTGCATGGGACAGGGGTAAACACCGGGGAGCTGTTTTTT. Amino acid sequence: CASSEAFLHGTGVNTGELFF. V is TRBV2 and J is TRBJ2-2; 10 positions agree with TRBD1. Germline values: CDR1 SNHLY, CDR2 FYNNEI. The CDR3 extends over 20 amino acids. With V trimmed by 0 bases and J by 2 bases, 12 bases remained unmatched.

This chain joins TRBV21-1 and TRBJ1-1. TRBV21-1 is a known pseudogene. The length of the CDR3 is 15 residues. CDR3 region: CASSKGGKGSTEAFF. In DNA, the CDR3 is TGTGCCAGCAGCAAAGGAGGGAAAGGGAGCACTGAAGCTTTCTTT.

The chain combines TRBV28 with TRBJ1-2; TRBD1 is a possible D gene (6 bases). Germline V gives CDR1 MDHEN, CDR2 SYDVKM. The CDR3 spans 14 residues. Trimming took 3 bases from V and 4 from J, leaving 12 bases between them. In nucleotides, the CDR3 is TGTGCCAGCAGTTTCGGGGGGCGCGGCTATGGCTACACCTTC. Translating gives CASSFGGRGYGYTF.

This chain links TRBV28 with TRBJ2-3; 8 nucleotides match TRBD2. V shed 8 bases, J shed 0 bases, and the junction held 10 bases outside the gene matches. CDR3 length: 16 amino acids. CDR1 MDHEN and CDR2 SYDVKM come from the germline V gene. CDR3 residues: CASPLAEAPSTDTQYF. DNA for the CDR3: TGTGCCAGCCCACTAGCGGAAGCACCCAGCACAGATACGCAGTATTTT.

This clone was detected many times. The rearrangement links TRBV19 to TRBJ2-7, with a weak D call TRBD2 (5 bases). The germline V and J ends were trimmed by 1 base and 6 bases, with 16 bases remaining between them. The CDR3 loop spans 15 amino acids. Germline V gene data show CDR1 as LNHDA and CDR2 as SQIVND (reference sequence). The CDR3 here is CASSIAPGSTFEQYF. The DNA of the CDR3 is TGTGCCAGTAGTATAGCACCGGGGAGTACGTTCGAGCAGTACTTC.

This clone appeared once. The sample contains more than one DNA sequence encoding this CDR3. The chain carries TRBV19 and TRBJ1-1; D is perhaps TRBD1 (5 bases). From germline, CDR1 is LNHDA and CDR2 SQIVND (reference sequence). Trimming pared 0 bases from V and 4 bases from J, leaving 6 bases between. This CDR3 region has 13 residues. The CDR3 sequence: CASSIDGGTEAFF. As DNA, the CDR3 is TGTGCCAGTAGTATAGACGGGGGCACTGAAGCTTTCTTT.

Sample share makes this clone medium-sized (0.01 to 0.1%). V is TRBV4-3 and J is TRBJ1-1, with unresolved D. Trimming removed 1 base from V and 1 base from J, with 10 bases in between. The CDR3 covers 15 residues. Germline lookup yields CDR1 LGHNA and CDR2 YSLEER. CDR3: CASSQGHTGNTEAFF. The CDR3 DNA reads as TGCGCCAGCAGCCAAGGTCATACGGGGAACACTGAAGCTTTCTTT.

CDR3 DNA sequence: TGTGCCAGTAGTTCAACTCGTGCCGCGGCAGGGTCCAATCAGCCCCAGCATTTT. It specifies CASSSTRAAAGSNQPQHF. This chain links TRBV19 with TRBJ1-5; D is perhaps TRBD1 (5 bases). The CDR3 extends over 18 amino acids. Germline values: CDR1 LNHDA, CDR2 SQIVND (reference sequence). With 5 bases removed from V and 3 bases from J, the gap between germline ends came to 23 bases.

The rearrangement uses TRBV12-5 and TRBJ1-5, with D possibly TRBD1 on 5 matching bases. V was clipped by 4 bases and J by 3 bases, with 10 bases between them. This CDR3 has 14 residues. CDR1 is LGHNT and CDR2 is FRNRAP in the germline V gene. CDR3 DNA: TGTGCTAGTGGTTGGGGGGGAGACAATCAGCCCCAGCATTTT. Translated, it gives CASGWGGDNQPQHF.

This clone was counted a few times. This chain links TRBV5-1 with TRBJ2-5; TRBD1 agrees at 10 bases. V lost 4 bases, J lost 2 bases, and 5 bases stayed unmatched. There are 15 residues in the CDR3. Germline-derived CDR1 and CDR2 are SGHRS and YFSETQ. CDR3 in DNA: TGCGCCAGCAGCCCGGGACAGGGGATACAAGAGACCCAGTACTTC. As protein: CASSPGQGIQETQYF.

The CDR3, as DNA: TGTGCCAGCACCTCCGGTGGGCGGGAGTCCTCCTACAATGAGCAGTTCTTC. Its translation is CASTSGGRESSYNEQFF. V usage is TRBV28 and J usage is TRBJ2-1, with 7 nucleotides matching TRBD2. The germline gives CDR1 MDHEN, CDR2 SYDVKM. J was trimmed by 0 bases and V by 7 bases; bases with no gene match: 12. The CDR3 is 17 amino acids.

V usage is TRBV12-5 and J usage is TRBJ2-7, with D hard to call. The germline V and J ends were trimmed by 7 bases and 0 bases, with 10 bases remaining between them. This CDR3 contains 13 residues. Germline V gene data show CDR1 as LGHNT and CDR2 as FRNRAP. The CDR3, as DNA: TGTGCTAGTGTGCGGACGGACTCCTACGAGCAGTACTTC. Protein sequence: CASVRTDSYEQYF. Combining the CDR3 with reference TRBV12-5 and TRBJ2-7 gives the whole variable domain DARVTQTPRHKVTEMGQEVTMRCQPILGHNTVFWYRQTMMQGLELLAYFRNRAPLDDSGMPKDRFSAEMPDATLATLKIQPSEPRDSAVYFCASVRTDSYEQYFGPGTRLTVT.

The CDR3 reads CASSPSRVTDNEQYF. The CDR3 DNA reads TGTGCCAGCTCACCATCCAGGGTAACGGATAACGAGCAGTACTTC. The chain employs TRBV18 and TRBJ2-7; a possible D gene is TRBD1 (5 bases). Trimming pared 2 bases from V and 5 bases from J, leaving 16 bases between. This CDR3 contains 15 residues. Germline-derived CDR1 and CDR2 are KGHSH and LQKENI.

CDR3 sequence (DNA): TGTGCCAGCTCACTCCAGATTACCGGGGAGCTGTTTTTT. Its protein is CASSLQITGELFF. The rearrangement joins TRBV18 to TRBJ2-2; D is ambiguous. This CDR3 comprises 13 residues. V dropped 4 bases and J dropped 5 bases, with 8 bases sitting between them. Per the germline V gene, CDR1 is KGHSH and CDR2 is LQKENI. The full variable domain, with the rest looked up from reference TRBV18 and TRBJ2-2, is NAGVMQNPRHLVRRRGQEARLRCSPMKGHSHVYWYRQLPEEGLKFMVYLQKENIIDESGMPKERFSAEFPKEGPSILRIQQVVRGDSAAYFCASSLQITGELFFGEGSRLTVL.

V and J are TRBV11-1 and TRBJ2-3; D call uncertain. Germline CDR1 and CDR2: SGHAT and FQDESV (reference sequence). V was shortened by 1 base and J by 6 bases, with 11 bases between the two germline ends. This CDR3 comprises 14 residues. The CDR3 region has the DNA TGTGCCAGCAGCTTAGGTTACCTCCGGGATACGCAGTATTTT. Translating gives CASSLGYLRDTQYF.

In its sample, this clone was seen once. The genes are TRBV18 and TRBJ2-7; 7 bases line up with TRBD1. Germline V gives CDR1 KGHSH, CDR2 LQKENI. This CDR3 spans 14 amino acids. Trimming removed 5 bases from V and 3 bases from J; junction bases left unmatched: 7. The CDR3 here is CASSRTGSFYEQYF. In DNA form, the CDR3 reads TGTGCCAGCTCAAGGACAGGATCTTTCTACGAGCAGTACTTC. Together with reference TRBV18 and TRBJ2-7, the CDR3 gives the full variable domain: NAGVMQNPRHLVRRRGQEARLRCSPMKGHSHVYWYRQLPEEGLKFMVYLQKENIIDESGMPKERFSAEFPKEGPSILRIQQVVRGDSAAYFCASSRTGSFYEQYFGPGTRLTVT.

The chain has TRBV27 and TRBJ2-4, with TRBD2 as a possible D gene (6 bases). Germline loops: CDR1 MNHEY, CDR2 SMNVEV (reference sequence). This CDR3 is 15 amino acids long. The V and J ends lost 5 bases and 3 bases respectively, with 14 bases between them. CDR3 amino acids: CASSNSGLGKNIQYF. The CDR3 nucleotides are TGTGCCAGCAGTAACTCGGGACTGGGCAAAAACATTCAGTACTTC.

Here the CDR3 DNA reads TGTGCCATCAGTGGGCTAGCGGGAGAAGAGACCCAGTACTTC. This encodes CAISGLAGEETQYF. The V gene is TRBV10-3, the J gene TRBJ2-5; 10 nucleotides line up with TRBD2. Germline loops: CDR1 ENHRY, CDR2 SYGVKD. The J segment lost 3 bases and the V segment lost 4 bases, leaving 2 bases of the junction unmatched. The CDR3 runs 14 residues.